This T cell receptor (beta chain) was recovered during a study of T-cell reconstitution after alpha-beta-depleted transplantation in children. This clonotype has a handful of counts. The CDR3 has 15 residues. Trimming removed 6 bases at V and 4 bases at J, with 16 bases between. Researchers prepared the TCRbeta library using unique molecular identifiers, the study reports. TCRdb reanalysed the PCR reads using MiXCR and keeps one entry per CDR3 protein. The table has about 830,000 distinct CDR3 sequences, roughly 15% seen once. The TCR sequence derives from a male patient younger than 18 who had a stem cell transplant for acute lymphoblastic leukemia, so the T cells may come from the graft donor. Sequenced here: PBMCs, mostly from graft donor cells, sampled 360 days after TCRalphabeta/CD19-depleted stem cell transplant. The genes are TRBV12-3 or TRBV12-4 and TRBJ2-1; D possibly corresponds to TRBD2 (6 bases). CDR3 sequence (DNA): TGTGCCAGCAGGTTGTTGACGGGGGTATACAATGAGCAGTTCTTC. Residues: CASRLLTGVYNEQFF.